This T cell receptor beta chain came from a study of patients and donors after allogeneic stem cell transplantation. The ends were cut back, 3 bases at V and 0 bases at J, with 11 bases in the middle. Germline V CDR1 and CDR2: DFQATT, SNEGSKA (reference sequence). The CDR3 extends over 14 amino acids. This clonotype was recorded many times. TCRdb called the RT-PCR reads again in MiXCR, with one record for every CDR3 protein. This repertoire shows some 960,000 distinct CDR3 sequences, under 20% found once; its top ten account for 5.5% to 6.5%. The sequencing input was blood, either unsorted or a sorted T cell fraction (not recorded which). The gene calls are TRBV20-1 and TRBJ1-1, with no clear D. The receptor's source is a human donor who was either an allogeneic HSCT recipient or a stem cell or donor lymphocyte infusion donor (not recorded which). It is not recorded whose cells these are; they may come from a transplant donor. The CDR3 region is CSASPGRLNTEAFF. In nucleotides, the CDR3 is TGCAGTGCTAGCCCCGGACGGCTGAACACTGAAGCTTTCTTT.